Below are 10 T cell receptor beta chains sequenced from a single sample in a study of shared T cell receptors in the human thymus. Measured with immunoSEQ multiplex PCR; TCRdb has only the in-frame clones, and not every one. The data show 600,000 or so clones, about 89% seen once. These data are also associated with another study on human thymus T cells.

The sample was thymocytes. The source is a boy in the first two years of life with a congenital heart defect.

The CDR3: CASSLGQGDYGYTF. For the CDR3, the DNA is TGCGCCAGCAGCTTGGGCCAGGGGGACTATGGCTACACCTTC. The chain couples TRBV5-1 to TRBJ1-2; 7 positions match TRBD1. Germline trimming cut 0 bases from V and 3 bases from J; bases unmatched to any gene: 2. Germline CDR1 is SGHRS and CDR2 is YFSETQ. The CDR3 is made up of 14 amino acids. The entire variable domain, with the rest obtained from reference TRBV5-1 and TRBJ1-2, is as follows: KAGVTQTPRYLIKTRGQQVTLSCSPISGHRSVSWYQQTPGQGLQFLFEYFSETQRNKGNFPGRFSGRQFSNSRSEMNVSTLELGDSALYLCASSLGQGDYGYTFGSGTRLTVV.

The chain couples TRBV4-1 to TRBJ1-5; 8 bases align to TRBD1. With 4 bases clipped from V and 4 bases from J, the junction kept 9 bases outside the gene matches. Germline V lookup: CDR1 MGHRA, CDR2 YSYEKL. This CDR3 comprises 16 residues. The CDR3 is CASSPETGGRNQPQHF. For the CDR3, the DNA is TGCGCCAGCAGCCCAGAAACAGGGGGGAGGAATCAGCCCCAGCATTTT.

The chain combines TRBV30 with TRBJ1-1; D is unresolved. V was shortened by 0 bases and J by 1 base, with 18 bases between the two germline ends. The V gene's germline CDR1 is GTSNPN and CDR2 SVGIG (reference sequence). CDR3 length equals 17 residues. CDR3: CAWSVEAPRRGNTEAFF. CDR3 bases: TGTGCCTGGAGTGTAGAGGCTCCCAGGCGGGGGAACACTGAAGCTTTCTTT.

The chain uses TRBV5-6 and TRBJ1-6; no clear D gene. V shed 4 bases and J shed 10 bases, with 21 bases lying between them. The CDR3 extends over 16 amino acids. Germline CDR1 and CDR2: SGHDT and YYEEEE. CDR3 nucleotides: TGTGCCAGCAGCCCTGCGACAAAACAATCGGTCTCACCCCTCCACTTT. Translated: CASSPATKQSVSPLHF.

The CDR3 region is CASSPLRDPGTYEQYF. The CDR3 nucleotides read TGTGCCAGCAGTCCCCTCCGGGATCCGGGAACCTACGAGCAGTACTTC. The chain couples TRBV28 to TRBJ2-7; maybe TRBD2 (5 bases). The V gene's germline CDR1 is MDHEN and CDR2 SYDVKM. Between the trimmed V and J ends, which lost 5 bases and 2 bases, there was a span of 19 bases. The CDR3 covers 16 residues.

V usage is TRBV4-3 and J usage is TRBJ1-1, with unresolved D. V lost 0 bases, J lost 5 bases, and 19 bases lay in between. Germline CDR1 and CDR2: LGHNA and YSLEER. This CDR3 contains 17 residues. The CDR3 here is CASSQESGSRMGTEAFF. The CDR3 DNA is TGCGCCAGCAGCCAAGAATCGGGGAGCCGGATGGGGACTGAAGCTTTCTTT.

The sample holds one count of this clone. The chain recombines TRBV10-3 with TRBJ2-2; 7 bases line up with TRBD2. CDR3 length equals 15 residues. Germline CDR1 is ENHRY and CDR2 is SYGVKD. V was clipped by 4 bases and J by 0 bases; unmatched bases: 2. The CDR3 loop reads CAISGLAANTGELFF. In DNA, the CDR3 is TGTGCCATCAGTGGACTAGCTGCGAACACCGGGGAGCTGTTTTTT.

The rearrangement uses TRBV28 and TRBJ1-2; maybe TRBD1 (5 bases). Trimming removed 7 bases from V and 7 bases from J, with 16 bases in between. CDR1 MDHEN and CDR2 SYDVKM come from the germline V gene. The CDR3 is made up of 13 amino acids. The CDR3 DNA is TGTGCCAGCAACCCTGCTTCGGGGGTTGGCTACACCTTC. It is translated as CASNPASGVGYTF.

This chain uses TRBV7-3 with TRBJ2-5; TRBD2 matches at 7 bases. The CDR3 runs to 13 residues. The V gene end was trimmed by 5 bases and the J gene end by 7 bases; junction bases not matched to a gene: 7. The germline V gene has CDR1 SGHTA and CDR2 FQGTGA. The CDR3 spells CASSLGTNSTQYF. The CDR3 region has the DNA TGTGCCAGCAGCCTGGGGACTAATTCGACCCAGTACTTC.

The chain carries TRBV9 and TRBJ2-1; 9 bases are shared with TRBD2. The CDR3 extends over 15 amino acids. With 4 bases clipped from V and 5 bases from J, the junction kept 7 bases outside the gene matches. Per the germline V gene, CDR1 is SGDLS and CDR2 is YYNGEE. The CDR3 loop is CASSSSGSGNNEQFF. CDR3 DNA: TGTGCCAGCAGCAGTAGCGGGAGTGGGAACAATGAGCAGTTCTTC.